The entry that follows covers one T cell receptor beta chain sequence. Its antigen is not known. The data belong to a study of PD-1 blockade in classical Hodgkin lymphoma. V was pared by 5 bases and J by 6 bases, with 14 bases of the junction left unmatched. Looked up from germline, CDR1 is SGHTA and CDR2 is FQGTGA. The CDR3 has 16 residues. Clones were read by immunoSEQ multiplex PCR, and TCRdb kept only the in-frame ones, dropping some. Among some 58,000 clones listed, 91% were seen once. The study's findings and limits: Whoever responded completely had baseline diversity much like that seen in newly diagnosed patients. Relapsed/refractory patients reportedly had lower baseline diversity than newly diagnosed patients. Whereas CD4+ TCR diversity had risen significantly by C4D1, CD8+ TCR diversity had not.

Specified time point: cycle 4 day 1 (C4D1), after about 6 weeks of nivolumab. Each patient relapsed following autologous stem cell transplantation, and prior brentuximab vedotin exposure differed. Complete response, partial response or progressive disease constituted the best response categories observed. This material consisted of peripheral blood mononuclear cells (PBMCs), taken before the fourth cycle of nivolumab. The chain employs TRBV7-3 and TRBJ2-3, with TRBD1 identical over 7 bases. The receptor's source is a human donor with classical Hodgkin lymphoma. The DNA for the CDR3 is TGTGCCAGCAGCCCGGGGAATTCGAGGGGGCAGGATACGCAGTATTTT. This encodes CASSPGNSRGQDTQYF.